This entry describes one T cell receptor beta chain. V was clipped by 2 bases and J by 0 bases, with 15 bases between them. The CDR3 length is 16 residues. Germline CDR1 GTSNPN, CDR2 SVGIG (reference sequence). Sequencing used immunoSEQ multiplex PCR; TCRdb keeps in-frame clones, though not all of them. The sample consists of 290,000 or so clones, around 89% of them appearing once. This entry comes from a study of blood T cell repertoires in COVID-19. Study-wide context: Sites across the United States, Italy and Spain contributed samples from acute and convalescent COVID-19.

Material: PBMCs or T cells enriched from blood (not recorded which). The chain carries TRBV30 and TRBJ2-3, with a weak D call TRBD1 (5 bases). The TCR originated in a woman aged 18-35 years with acute COVID-19. In DNA form, the CDR3 reads TGTGCCTGGAGTTGGGGCATCCCCCTTAGCACAGATACGCAGTATTTT. Translation gives CAWSWGIPLSTDTQYF.